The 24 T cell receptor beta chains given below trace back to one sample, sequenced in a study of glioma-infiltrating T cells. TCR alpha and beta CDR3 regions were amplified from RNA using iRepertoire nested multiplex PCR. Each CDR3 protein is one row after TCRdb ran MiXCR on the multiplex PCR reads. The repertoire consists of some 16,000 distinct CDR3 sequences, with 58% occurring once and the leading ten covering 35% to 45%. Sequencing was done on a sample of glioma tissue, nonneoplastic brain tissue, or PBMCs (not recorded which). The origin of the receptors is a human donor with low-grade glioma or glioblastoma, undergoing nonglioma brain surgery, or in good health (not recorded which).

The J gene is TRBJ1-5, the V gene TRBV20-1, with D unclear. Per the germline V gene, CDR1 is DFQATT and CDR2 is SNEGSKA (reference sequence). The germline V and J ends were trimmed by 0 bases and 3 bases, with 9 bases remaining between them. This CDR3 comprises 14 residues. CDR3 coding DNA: TGCAGTGCTAGAGATATCAGGACCAATCAGCCCCAGCATTTT. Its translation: CSARDIRTNQPQHF.

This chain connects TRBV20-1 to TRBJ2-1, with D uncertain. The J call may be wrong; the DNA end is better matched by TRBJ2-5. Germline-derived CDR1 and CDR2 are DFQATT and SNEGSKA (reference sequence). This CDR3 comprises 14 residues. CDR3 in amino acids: CSARPSQGQETQYF. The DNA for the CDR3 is TGCAGTGCTAGACCCTCCCAAGGGCAAGAGACCCAGTACTTC.

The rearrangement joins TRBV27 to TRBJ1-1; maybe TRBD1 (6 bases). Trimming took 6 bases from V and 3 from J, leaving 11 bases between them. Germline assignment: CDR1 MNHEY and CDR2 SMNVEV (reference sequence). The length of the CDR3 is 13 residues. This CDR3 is CASSWGPDTEAFF. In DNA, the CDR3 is TGTGCCAGCAGCTGGGGGCCAGACACTGAAGCTTTCTTT.

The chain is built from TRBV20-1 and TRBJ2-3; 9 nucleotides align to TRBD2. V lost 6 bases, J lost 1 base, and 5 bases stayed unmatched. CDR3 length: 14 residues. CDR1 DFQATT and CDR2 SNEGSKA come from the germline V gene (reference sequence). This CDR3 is CSALSGGRTDTQYF. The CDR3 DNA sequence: TGCAGTGCCCTTAGCGGGGGCCGCACAGATACGCAGTATTTT.

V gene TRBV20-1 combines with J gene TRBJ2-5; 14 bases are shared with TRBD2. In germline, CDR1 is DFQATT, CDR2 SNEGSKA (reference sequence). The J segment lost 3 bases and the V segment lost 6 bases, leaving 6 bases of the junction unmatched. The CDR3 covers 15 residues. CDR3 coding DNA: TGCAGTGCGGGGACTAGCGGGGGATCGGAAGAGACCCAGTACTTC. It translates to CSAGTSGGSEETQYF.

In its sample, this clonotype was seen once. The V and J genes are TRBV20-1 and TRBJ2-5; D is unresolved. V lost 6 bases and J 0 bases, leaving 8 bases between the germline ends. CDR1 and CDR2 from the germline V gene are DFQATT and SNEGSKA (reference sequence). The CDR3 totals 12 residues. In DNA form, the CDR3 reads TGCAGTGCCCCTCGTGACCAAGAGACCCAGTACTTC. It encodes CSAPRDQETQYF.

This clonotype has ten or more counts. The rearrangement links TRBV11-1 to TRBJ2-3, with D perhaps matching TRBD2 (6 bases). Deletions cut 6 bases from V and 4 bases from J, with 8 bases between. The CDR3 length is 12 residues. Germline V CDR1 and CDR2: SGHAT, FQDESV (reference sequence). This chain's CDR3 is CASRLAADTQYF. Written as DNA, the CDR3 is TGTGCCAGCAGACTAGCCGCAGATACGCAGTATTTT. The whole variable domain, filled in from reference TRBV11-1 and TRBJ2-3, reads EAEVAQSPRYKITEKSQAVAFWCDPISGHATLYWYRQILGQGPELLVQFQDESVVDDSQLPKDRFSAERLKGVDSTLKIQPAELGDSAMYLCASRLAADTQYFGPGTRLTVL.

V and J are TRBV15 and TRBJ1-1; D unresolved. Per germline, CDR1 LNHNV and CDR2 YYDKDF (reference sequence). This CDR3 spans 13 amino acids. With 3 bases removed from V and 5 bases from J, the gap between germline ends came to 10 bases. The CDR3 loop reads CATSSAELTEAFF. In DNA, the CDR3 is TGTGCCACCAGCAGTGCAGAGCTTACTGAAGCTTTCTTT.

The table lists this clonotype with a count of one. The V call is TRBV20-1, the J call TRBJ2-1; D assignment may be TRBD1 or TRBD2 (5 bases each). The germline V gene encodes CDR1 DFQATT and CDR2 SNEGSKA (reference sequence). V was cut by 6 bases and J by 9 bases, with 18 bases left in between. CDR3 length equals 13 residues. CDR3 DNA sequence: TGCAGTGCAACGACTGGGGGAGCTCGTGAGCAGTTCTTC. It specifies CSATTGGAREQFF.

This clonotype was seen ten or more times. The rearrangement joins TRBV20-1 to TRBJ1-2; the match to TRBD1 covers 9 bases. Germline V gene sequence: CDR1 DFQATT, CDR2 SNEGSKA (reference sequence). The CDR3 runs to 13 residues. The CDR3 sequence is CSTGGAVVGGYTF. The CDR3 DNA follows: TGCAGCACAGGGGGCGCGGTTGTAGGGGGCTACACCTTC.

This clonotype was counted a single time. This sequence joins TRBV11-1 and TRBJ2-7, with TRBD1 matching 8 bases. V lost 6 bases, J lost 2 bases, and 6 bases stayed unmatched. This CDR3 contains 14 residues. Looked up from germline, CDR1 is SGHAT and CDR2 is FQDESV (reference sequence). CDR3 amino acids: CASRRQGQAYEQYF. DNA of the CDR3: TGTGCCAGCAGAAGACAGGGGCAGGCCTACGAGCAGTACTTC.

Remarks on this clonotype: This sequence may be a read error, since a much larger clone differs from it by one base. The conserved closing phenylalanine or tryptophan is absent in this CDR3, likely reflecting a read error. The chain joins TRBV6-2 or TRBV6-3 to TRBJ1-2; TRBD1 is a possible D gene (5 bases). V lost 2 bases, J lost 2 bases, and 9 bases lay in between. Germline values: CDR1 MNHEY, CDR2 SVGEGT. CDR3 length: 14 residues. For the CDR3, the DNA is TGTGCCAGCAGTTACCCCGGACACAACTATGGCTACACCCTC. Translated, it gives CASSYPGHNYGYTL.

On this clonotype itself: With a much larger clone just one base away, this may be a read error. The CDR3 sequence: CASWRDSNQPQHF. The CDR3 coding sequence is TGTGCCAGCTGGAGGGACAGCAATCAGCCCCAGCATTTT. The chain combines TRBV9 with TRBJ1-5, with D possibly being TRBD1 (5 bases). The length of the CDR3 is 13 residues. Germline CDR1 is SGDLS and CDR2 is YYNGEE. V was trimmed by 7 bases and J by 1 base, leaving 9 bases between them.

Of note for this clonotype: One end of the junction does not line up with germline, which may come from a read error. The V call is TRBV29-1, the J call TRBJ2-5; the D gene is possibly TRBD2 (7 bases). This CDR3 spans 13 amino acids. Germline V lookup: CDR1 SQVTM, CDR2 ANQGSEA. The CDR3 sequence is CSVFGGGWETHYF. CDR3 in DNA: TGCAGCGTTTTTGGGGGGGGCTGGGAGACCCATTACTTC.

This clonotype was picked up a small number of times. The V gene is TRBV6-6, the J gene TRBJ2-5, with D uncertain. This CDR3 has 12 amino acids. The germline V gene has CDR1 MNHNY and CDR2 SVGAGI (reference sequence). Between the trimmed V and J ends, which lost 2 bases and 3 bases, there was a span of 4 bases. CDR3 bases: TGTGCCAGCAGTTACGGGAAAGAGACCCAGTACTTC. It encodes CASSYGKETQYF.

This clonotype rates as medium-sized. The CDR3 region has the DNA TGTGCCAGCAGCCCCTCGGACAGGGGGAAGCTCCCCCTCCACTTT. This sequence encodes CASSPSDRGKLPLHF. J is TRBJ1-6 and V is TRBV27, with 10 bases lining up with TRBD1. Losses at the gene ends were 6 bases for V and 13 bases for J; bases not matched to a gene: 12. The CDR3 totals 15 residues. The germline V gene encodes CDR1 MNHEY and CDR2 SMNVEV (reference sequence).

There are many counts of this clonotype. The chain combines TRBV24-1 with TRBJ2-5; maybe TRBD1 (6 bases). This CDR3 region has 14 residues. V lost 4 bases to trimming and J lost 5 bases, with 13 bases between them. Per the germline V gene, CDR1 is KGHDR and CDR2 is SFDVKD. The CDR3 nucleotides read TGTGCCACCAGTGACAGGGGCCGCCGGGAGACCCAGTACTTC. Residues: CATSDRGRRETQYF.

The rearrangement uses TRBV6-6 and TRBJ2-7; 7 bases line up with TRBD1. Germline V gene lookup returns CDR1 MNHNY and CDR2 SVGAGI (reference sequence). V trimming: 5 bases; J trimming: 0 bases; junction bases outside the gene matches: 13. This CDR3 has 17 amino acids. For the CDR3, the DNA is TGTGCCAGCAGTCCATTAACAGGGGCCGTGAGCTCCTACGAGCAGTACTTC. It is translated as CASSPLTGAVSSYEQYF.

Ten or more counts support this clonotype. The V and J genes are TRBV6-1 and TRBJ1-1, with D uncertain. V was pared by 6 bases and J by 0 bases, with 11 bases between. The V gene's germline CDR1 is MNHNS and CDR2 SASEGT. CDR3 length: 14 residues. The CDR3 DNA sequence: TGTGCCAGCAGCTGGAGGTATTTGAACACTGAAGCTTTCTTT. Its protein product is CASSWRYLNTEAFF.

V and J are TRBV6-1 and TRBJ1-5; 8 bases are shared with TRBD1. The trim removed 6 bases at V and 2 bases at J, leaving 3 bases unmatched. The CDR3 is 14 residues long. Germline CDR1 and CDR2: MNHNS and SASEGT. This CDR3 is CASRLTGGNQPQHF. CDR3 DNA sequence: TGTGCCAGCAGGCTGACAGGGGGCAATCAGCCCCAGCATTTT.

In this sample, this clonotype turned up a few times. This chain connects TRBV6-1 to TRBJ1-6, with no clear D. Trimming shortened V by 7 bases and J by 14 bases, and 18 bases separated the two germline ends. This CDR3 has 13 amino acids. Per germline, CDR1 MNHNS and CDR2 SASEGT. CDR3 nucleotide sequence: TGTGCCAGCACCGACGAGGGCGATGGAACCCTCCACTTT. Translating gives CASTDEGDGTLHF.

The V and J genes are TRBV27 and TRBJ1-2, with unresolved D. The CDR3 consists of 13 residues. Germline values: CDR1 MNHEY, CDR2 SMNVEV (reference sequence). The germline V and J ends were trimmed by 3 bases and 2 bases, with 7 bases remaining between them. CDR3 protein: CASSLRRNYGYTF. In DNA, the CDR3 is TGTGCCAGCAGTTTGAGGCGGAACTATGGCTACACCTTC.

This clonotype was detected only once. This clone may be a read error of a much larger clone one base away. CDR3 DNA sequence: TGTGCCAGCAGCACGAGTAGCGGGGGGAACACAGATACGCAGTATTTT. Translation: CASSTSSGGNTDTQYF. The chain combines TRBV12-3 or TRBV12-4 with TRBJ2-3; 10 nucleotides match TRBD2. J gave up 2 bases and V 6 bases, and 8 bases lay outside the gene matches. This CDR3 spans 16 amino acids.

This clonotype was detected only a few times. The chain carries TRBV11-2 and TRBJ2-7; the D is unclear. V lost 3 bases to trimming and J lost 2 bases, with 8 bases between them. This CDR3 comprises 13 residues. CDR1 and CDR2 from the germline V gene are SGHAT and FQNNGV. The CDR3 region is CASSFGGTYEQYF. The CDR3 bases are TGTGCCAGCAGCTTTGGCGGTACCTACGAGCAGTACTTC.